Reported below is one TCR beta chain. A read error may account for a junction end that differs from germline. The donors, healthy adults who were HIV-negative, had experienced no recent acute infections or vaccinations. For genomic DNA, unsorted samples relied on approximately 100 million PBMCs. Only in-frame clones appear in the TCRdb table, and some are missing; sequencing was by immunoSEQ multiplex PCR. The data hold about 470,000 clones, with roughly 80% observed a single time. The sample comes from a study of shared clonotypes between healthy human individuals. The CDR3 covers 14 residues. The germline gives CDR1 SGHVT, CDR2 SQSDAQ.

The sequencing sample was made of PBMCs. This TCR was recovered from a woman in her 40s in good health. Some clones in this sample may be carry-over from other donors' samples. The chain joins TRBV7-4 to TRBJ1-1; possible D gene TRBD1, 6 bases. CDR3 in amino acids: CASSVAQGNTGAFF. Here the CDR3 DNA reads TGTGCCAGCAGCGTAGCTCAGGGGAACACTGGAGCTTTCTTT. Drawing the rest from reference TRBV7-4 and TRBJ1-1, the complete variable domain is GAGVSQSPRYKVAKRGRDVALRCDSISGHVTLYWYRQTLGQGSEVLTYSQSDAQRDKSGRPSGRFSAERPERSVSTLKIQRTEQGDSAVYLCASSVAQGNTGAFFGQGTRLTVV.